What follows are 30 T cell receptor beta chains derived from one specimen sequenced in a study of Ad26.COV2.S vaccination and SARS-CoV-2 variants. Treatment indicated: around 19 received Ad26.COV2.S at low or high dose, single or two shots; a few received placebo; per-sample allocation not given. Sampling happened 63 days after the first vaccine or placebo injection. Sequenced by immunoSEQ multiplex PCR; TCRdb stores in-frame clones only, minus some. Here the sample spans fewer than 300,000 clones, approximately 89% being singletons. The specimen comprised peripheral blood, sampled in a trial of Ad26.COV2.S vaccine versus placebo. The receptors come from a person between 18 and 59 years old who received the Ad26.COV2.S COVID-19 vaccine or a placebo.

This clone has a single count. Other DNA sequences of this sample code for an identical CDR3. This chain connects TRBV30 to TRBJ1-5, with 8 bases aligning to TRBD1. The germline gives CDR1 GTSNPN, CDR2 SVGIG (reference sequence). The V segment lost 0 bases and the J segment 7 bases; nucleotides outside the gene matches: 5. This CDR3 is 14 amino acids long. The CDR3 DNA reads TGTGCCTGGAGTGTTGGACAGGGCCGCCAGCCCCAGCATTTT. Translation: CAWSVGQGRQPQHF.

The V gene is TRBV6-4, the J gene TRBJ1-6, with D possibly matching TRBD1 (5 bases). CDR3 size: 18 residues. Germline assignment: CDR1 MRHNA and CDR2 SNTAGT. Trimming cost V 6 bases and J 2 bases, with 20 bases left between them. The CDR3 protein is CASSLGQMENTYNSPLHF. CDR3 bases: TGTGCCAGCAGCCTAGGACAAATGGAGAACACCTATAATTCACCCCTCCACTTT.

This clone was recorded only once. V gene TRBV7-9 combines with J gene TRBJ2-1, with 9 bases aligning to TRBD2. Germline CDR1 is SEHNR and CDR2 is FQNEAQ (reference sequence). With V trimmed by 5 bases and J by 4 bases, 6 bases remained unmatched. The CDR3 runs to 15 residues. In nucleotides, the CDR3 is TGTGCCAGCAGCATTAGCGGGGGTCTTTACAATGAGCAGTTCTTC. Protein: CASSISGGLYNEQFF. The full variable domain, with the rest looked up from reference TRBV7-9 and TRBJ2-1, is DTGVSQNPRHKITKRGQNVTFRCDPISEHNRLYWYRQTLGQGPEFLTYFQNEAQLEKSRLLSDRFSAERPKGSFSTLEIQRTEQGDSAMYLCASSISGGLYNEQFFGPGTRLTVL.

The chain combines TRBV7-2 with TRBJ2-3; D may be TRBD2 (6 bases). CDR1 is SGHTA, CDR2 FQGNSA, per germline. There are 16 residues in the CDR3. Trimming shortened V by 4 bases and J by 5 bases, and 19 bases separated the two germline ends. This CDR3 reads CASSSGTAGQGDTQYF. DNA of the CDR3: TGTGCCAGCAGCTCCGGTACGGCGGGGCAGGGAGATACGCAGTATTTT.

The chain employs TRBV12-5 and TRBJ2-5; 10 bases map to TRBD2. From germline, CDR1 is LGHNT and CDR2 FRNRAP. This CDR3 is built from 16 residues. The V and J ends lost 2 bases and 2 bases, in that order; junction bases with no gene match: 5. The CDR3 loop is CASGLPSGGSQETQYF. The CDR3 region has the DNA TGTGCTAGTGGTTTGCCTAGCGGGGGATCACAAGAGACCCAGTACTTC.

The J gene is TRBJ2-1, the V gene TRBV13; D remains unclear. The CDR3 spans 15 residues. The germline V and J ends were trimmed by 2 bases and 5 bases, with 13 bases remaining between them. Germline assignment: CDR1 PRHDT and CDR2 FYEKMQ (reference sequence). CDR3 sequence: CASSLLTHSNNEQFF. The CDR3 coding sequence is TGTGCCAGCAGCTTACTAACTCACAGTAACAATGAGCAGTTCTTC.

The V call is TRBV6-1, the J call TRBJ2-7; D uncertain. The CDR3 is 10 amino acids. Trimming stripped 3 bases from V and 3 bases from J, with 0 bases between. CDR1 MNHNS and CDR2 SASEGT come from the germline V gene. In nucleotides, the CDR3 is TGTGCCAGCAGTGACTACGAGCAGTACTTC. Amino acids: CASSDYEQYF.

The V call is TRBV14, the J call TRBJ1-4; the match to TRBD1 covers 7 bases. Germline V gives CDR1 SGHDN, CDR2 FVKESK. The V gene end was trimmed by 4 bases and the J gene end by 7 bases; junction bases not matched to a gene: 9. The CDR3 has 15 amino acids. The CDR3, as DNA: TGTGCCAGCAGCCCAAACAGGGGTCCGGGTGAAAAACTGTTTTTT. It translates to CASSPNRGPGEKLFF.

This chain connects TRBV5-4 to TRBJ1-2; D gene ambiguous. Germline V lookup: CDR1 SGHNT, CDR2 YYREEE (reference sequence). The CDR3 runs 13 residues. V was shortened by 4 bases and J by 4 bases, with 11 bases between the two germline ends. The CDR3, as DNA: TGTGCCAGCAGCCCGTCGGGCAGCTATGGCTACACCTTC. Translated: CASSPSGSYGYTF.

The chain has TRBV10-3 and TRBJ2-6, with 7 bases fitting TRBD1. The CDR3 is 18 amino acids. The V segment lost 4 bases and the J segment 0 bases; nucleotides outside the gene matches: 9. The V gene's germline CDR1 is ENHRY and CDR2 SYGVKD. The CDR3 DNA follows: TGTGCCATCAGTGGGCGACAGGGTCTTCGCTCTGGGGCCAACGTCCTGACTTTC. Its protein is CAISGRQGLRSGANVLTF.

V usage is TRBV2 and J usage is TRBJ1-2, with 11 bases aligning to TRBD1. CDR1 is SNHLY and CDR2 is FYNNEI in the germline V gene. The CDR3 is 16 amino acids. The J segment lost 4 bases and the V segment lost 8 bases, leaving 12 bases of the junction unmatched. The CDR3 loop reads CASHLGGQGVGYGYTF. CDR3 nucleotides: TGTGCCAGCCACCTCGGGGGACAGGGGGTTGGCTATGGCTACACCTTC.

The chain is built from TRBV7-2 and TRBJ1-2; 9 bases are shared with TRBD1. J gave up 8 bases and V 5 bases, and 12 bases lay outside the gene matches. Germline lookup yields CDR1 SGHTA and CDR2 FQGNSA. CDR3 length: 15 amino acids. CDR3 bases: TGTGCCAGCAGCCCCTATCAACAGGGGGCGAGGGGCTACACCTTC. Translation gives CASSPYQQGARGYTF.

This rearrangement joins TRBV7-2 to TRBJ1-2; D unclear. The CDR3 consists of 13 residues. Trimming took 5 bases from V and 6 from J, leaving 13 bases between them. Germline V gene sequence: CDR1 SGHTA, CDR2 FQGNSA. Here the CDR3 reads CASSRRAPDGYTF. The CDR3 DNA follows: TGTGCCAGCAGCCGTCGGGCCCCGGATGGCTACACCTTC. The full variable domain, with the rest looked up from reference TRBV7-2 and TRBJ1-2, is GAGVSQSPSNKVTEKGKDVELRCDPISGHTALYWYRQSLGQGLEFLIYFQGNSAPDKSGLPSDRFSAERTGGSVSTLTIQRTQQEDSAVYLCASSRRAPDGYTFGSGTRLTVV.

This chain uses TRBV5-1 with TRBJ1-4; weak D call: TRBD1 (6 bases). Trimming took 2 bases from V and 5 from J, leaving 10 bases between them. The germline gives CDR1 SGHRS, CDR2 YFSETQ. The CDR3 has 14 amino acids. CDR3 sequence: CASSFGGGNEKLFF. The DNA for the CDR3 is TGCGCCAGCAGCTTTGGAGGGGGGAATGAAAAACTGTTTTTT.

This chain joins TRBV9 and TRBJ2-2; tentative D call: TRBD1 (6 bases). The CDR3 runs to 17 residues. Trimming took off 1 base at V and 1 base at J, with 14 bases between the two ends. Germline CDR1 SGDLS, CDR2 YYNGEE. The CDR3 DNA reads as TGTGCCAGCAGCGTACAACAGGGCTATTTGAACACCGGGGAGCTGTTTTTT. It translates to CASSVQQGYLNTGELFF.

This chain joins TRBV6-5 and TRBJ2-2; D unclear. V lost 0 bases to trimming and J lost 3 bases, with 5 bases between them. The CDR3 has 14 amino acids. Per germline, CDR1 MNHEY and CDR2 SVGAGI. The CDR3: CASSYSRDTGELFF. The CDR3, as DNA: TGTGCCAGCAGTTACTCTAGAGACACCGGGGAGCTGTTTTTT.

The chain carries TRBV19 and TRBJ1-5; D not resolved. This CDR3 contains 17 residues. V shed 7 bases and J shed 2 bases, with 21 bases lying between them. Germline CDR1 and CDR2: LNHDA and SQIVND (reference sequence). CDR3 nucleotides: TGTGCCAGTACTTATACGGGTCGTAGAAGCGGCAATCAGCCCCAGCATTTT. It translates to CASTYTGRRSGNQPQHF.

The rearrangement uses TRBV27 and TRBJ1-2; D not certain. CDR3 size: 17 residues. Trimming took off 2 bases at V and 2 bases at J, with 18 bases between the two ends. Germline CDR1 MNHEY, CDR2 SMNVEV (reference sequence). In DNA form, the CDR3 reads TGTGCCAGCAGTTTAATGGCAGCGTCGCACATAAACTATGGCTACACCTTC. Translated: CASSLMAASHINYGYTF.

The V and J genes are TRBV30 and TRBJ1-5; maybe TRBD1 (5 bases). Trimming took 2 bases from V and 6 from J, leaving 11 bases between them. Germline values: CDR1 GTSNPN, CDR2 SVGIG (reference sequence). This CDR3 is built from 13 residues. CDR3 amino acids: CAWSRGVLQPQHF. The CDR3 nucleotides read TGTGCCTGGAGTCGAGGGGTTCTTCAGCCCCAGCATTTT.

The chain joins TRBV4-2 to TRBJ2-7; 10 bases align to TRBD2. CDR3 size: 17 residues. The V gene end was trimmed by 0 bases and the J gene end by 3 bases; junction bases not matched to a gene: 8. Looked up from germline, CDR1 is LGHNA and CDR2 is YNFKEQ. The DNA for the CDR3 is TGTGCCAGCAGCCAAGAGGTTTTGGCTAGCGGGAGCTACGAGCAGTACTTC. It translates to CASSQEVLASGSYEQYF.

This clone was found a few times. Within the sample, other DNA sequences also encode this same CDR3. The rearrangement uses TRBV3-1 (or the pseudogene TRBV3-2) and TRBJ1-1; tentative D call: TRBD1 (6 bases). There are 12 residues in the CDR3. The germline V gene encodes CDR1 LGHDT and CDR2 YNNKEL (reference sequence). V was shortened by 4 bases and J by 5 bases, with 8 bases between the two germline ends. As DNA, the CDR3 is TGTGCCAGCAGCCCGAGGGGGACTGAAGCTTTCTTT. It yields the protein CASSPRGTEAFF.

V gene TRBV5-4 combines with J gene TRBJ2-2, with D perhaps matching TRBD1 (5 bases). The germline V gene encodes CDR1 SGHNT and CDR2 YYREEE (reference sequence). Trimming stripped 0 bases from V and 1 base from J, with 7 bases between. This CDR3 has 15 residues. In nucleotides, the CDR3 is TGTGCCAGCAGCTTGGACAGGTGGAACACCGGGGAGCTGTTTTTT. It yields the protein CASSLDRWNTGELFF.

The chain links TRBV7-2 to TRBJ2-1, with 9 bases that match TRBD2. Germline V CDR1 and CDR2: SGHTA, FQGNSA. The CDR3 length is 13 residues. V lost 0 bases, J lost 16 bases, and 7 bases stayed unmatched. The CDR3 DNA follows: TGTGCCAGCAGCTTAGCTAAGCGGGGGGCCCAATTCTTC. Amino acids: CASSLAKRGAQFF.

The table lists this clone with a count of one. V gene TRBV7-9 combines with J gene TRBJ2-5; D uncertain. V was clipped by 5 bases and J by 5 bases, with 12 bases between them. CDR3 size: 13 residues. The germline V gene has CDR1 SEHNR and CDR2 FQNEAQ (reference sequence). The CDR3 here is CASSARALETQYF. For the CDR3, the DNA is TGTGCCAGCAGCGCTAGGGCGCTGGAGACCCAGTACTTC.

The V gene is TRBV28, the J gene TRBJ1-6, with D unresolved. Trimming removed 6 bases from V and 4 bases from J, with 13 bases in between. From germline, CDR1 is MDHEN and CDR2 SYDVKM. The CDR3 loop spans 15 amino acids. CDR3 sequence (DNA): TGTGCCAGCAGCAGTATAGGGAATTATAATTCACCCCTCCACTTT. Protein product: CASSSIGNYNSPLHF.

V is TRBV5-8 and J is TRBJ2-7, with D unclear. The CDR3 totals 10 residues. Germline loops: CDR1 SGHTS, CDR2 YDEGEE. Trimming removed 1 base at V and 7 bases at J, with 3 bases between. The CDR3 DNA reads TGTGCCAGCAGCTTGTTAGAGCAGTACTTC. Its protein product is CASSLLEQYF.

The chain joins TRBV29-1 to TRBJ1-1; D remains unclear. CDR1 SQVTM and CDR2 ANQGSEA come from the germline V gene. Trimming left V 5 bases short and J 8 bases short, with 9 bases between. The CDR3 has 10 amino acids. CDR3 nucleotides: TGCAGCGTTTGGACGAACGAAGCTTTCTTT. Translating it yields CSVWTNEAFF.

The chain couples TRBV5-1 to TRBJ2-5; possible D gene TRBD1, 6 bases. Between the trimmed V and J ends, which lost 2 bases and 0 bases, there was a span of 8 bases. Germline V gene sequence: CDR1 SGHRS, CDR2 YFSETQ. The CDR3 runs 14 residues. In DNA, the CDR3 is TGCGCCAGCAGCTTTTGGGACAACCAAGAGACCCAGTACTTC. It is translated as CASSFWDNQETQYF.

The chain is built from TRBV18 and TRBJ2-6; D unresolved. Germline CDR1 KGHSH, CDR2 LQKENI. V lost 6 bases, J lost 4 bases, and 7 bases lay in between. The length of the CDR3 is 13 residues. CDR3 coding DNA: TGTGCCAGCTCGATCAACGGGGCCAACGTCCTGACTTTC. It is translated as CASSINGANVLTF.

V usage is TRBV5-4 and J usage is TRBJ2-3, with TRBD2 identical over 8 bases. Germline V gives CDR1 SGHNT, CDR2 YYREEE (reference sequence). The V segment lost 2 bases and the J segment 5 bases; nucleotides outside the gene matches: 4. The CDR3 sequence is 14 residues long. The CDR3: CASSFKAGGDTQYF. The CDR3 nucleotides are TGTGCCAGCAGCTTTAAGGCGGGAGGAGATACGCAGTATTTT.